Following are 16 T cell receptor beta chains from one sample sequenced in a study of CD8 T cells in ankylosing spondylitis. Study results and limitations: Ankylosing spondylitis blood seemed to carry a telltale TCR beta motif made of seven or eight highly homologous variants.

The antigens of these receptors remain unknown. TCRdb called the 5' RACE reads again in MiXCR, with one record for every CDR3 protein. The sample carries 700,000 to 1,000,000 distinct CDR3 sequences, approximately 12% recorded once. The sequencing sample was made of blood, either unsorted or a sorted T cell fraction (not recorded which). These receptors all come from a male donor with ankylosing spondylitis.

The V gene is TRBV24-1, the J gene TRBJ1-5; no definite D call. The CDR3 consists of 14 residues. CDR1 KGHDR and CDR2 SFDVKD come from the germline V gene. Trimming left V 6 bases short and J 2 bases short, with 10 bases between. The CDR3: CATSSSDRNQPQHF. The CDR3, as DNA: TGTGCCACCAGTTCAAGTGACCGCAATCAGCCCCAGCATTTT.

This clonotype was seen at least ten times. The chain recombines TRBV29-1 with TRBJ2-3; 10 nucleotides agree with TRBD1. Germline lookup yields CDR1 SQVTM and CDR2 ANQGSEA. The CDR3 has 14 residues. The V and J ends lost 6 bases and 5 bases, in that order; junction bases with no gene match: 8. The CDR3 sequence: CSVASGQGGDTQYF. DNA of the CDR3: TGCAGCGTAGCCTCCGGACAGGGGGGAGATACGCAGTATTTT.

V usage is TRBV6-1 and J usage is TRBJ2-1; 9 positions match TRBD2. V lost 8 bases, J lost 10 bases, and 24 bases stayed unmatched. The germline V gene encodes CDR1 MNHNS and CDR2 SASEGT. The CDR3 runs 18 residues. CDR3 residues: CASASRGGRAFRSREQFF. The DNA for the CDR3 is TGTGCCAGCGCCTCACGGGGCGGGAGGGCCTTTAGGTCCAGGGAGCAGTTCTTC.

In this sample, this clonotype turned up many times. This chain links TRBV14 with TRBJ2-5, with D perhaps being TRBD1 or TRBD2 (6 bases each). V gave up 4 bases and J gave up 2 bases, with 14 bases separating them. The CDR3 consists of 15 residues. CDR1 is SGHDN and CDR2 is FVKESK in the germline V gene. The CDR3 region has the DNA TGTGCCAGCAGCCCGCGGGACATGGATCAAGAGACCCAGTACTTC. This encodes CASSPRDMDQETQYF.

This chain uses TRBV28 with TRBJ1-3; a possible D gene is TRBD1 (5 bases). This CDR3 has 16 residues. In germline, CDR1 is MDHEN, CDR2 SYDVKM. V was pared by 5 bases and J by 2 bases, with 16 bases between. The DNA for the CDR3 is TGTGCCAGCAGTGACGACAGTTATCAAACTGGAAACACCATATATTTT. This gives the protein CASSDDSYQTGNTIYF. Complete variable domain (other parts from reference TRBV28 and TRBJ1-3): DVKVTQSSRYLVKRTGEKVFLECVQDMDHENMFWYRQDPGLGLRLIYFSYDVKMKEKGDIPEGYSVSREKKERFSLILESASTNQTSMYLCASSDDSYQTGNTIYFGEGSWLTVV.

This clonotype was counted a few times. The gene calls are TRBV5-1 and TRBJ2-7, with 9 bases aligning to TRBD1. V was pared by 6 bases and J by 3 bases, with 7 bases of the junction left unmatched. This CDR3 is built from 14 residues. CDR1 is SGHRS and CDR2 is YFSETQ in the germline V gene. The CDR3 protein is CASNPGQGYYEQYF. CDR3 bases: TGCGCCAGCAACCCGGGACAGGGTTACTACGAGCAGTACTTC.

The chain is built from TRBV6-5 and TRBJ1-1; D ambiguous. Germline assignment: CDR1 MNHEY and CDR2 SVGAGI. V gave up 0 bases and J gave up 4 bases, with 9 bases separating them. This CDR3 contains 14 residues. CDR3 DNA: TGTGCCAGCAGTTACTCAGCGACCCCCACTGAAGCTTTCTTT. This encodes CASSYSATPTEAFF.

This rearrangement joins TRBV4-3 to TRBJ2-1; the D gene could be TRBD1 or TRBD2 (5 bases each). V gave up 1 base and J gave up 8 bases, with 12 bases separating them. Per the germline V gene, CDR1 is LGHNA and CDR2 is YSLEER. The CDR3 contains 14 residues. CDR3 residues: CASSQGGLGDEQFF. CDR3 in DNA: TGCGCCAGCAGCCAAGGTGGATTGGGGGATGAGCAGTTCTTC.

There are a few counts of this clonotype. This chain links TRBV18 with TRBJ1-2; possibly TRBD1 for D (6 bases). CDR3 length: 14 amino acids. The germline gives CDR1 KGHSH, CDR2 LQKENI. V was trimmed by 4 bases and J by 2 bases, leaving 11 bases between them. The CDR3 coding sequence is TGTGCCAGCTCACAAGACAGGCTCAACTATGGCTACACCTTC. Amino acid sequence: CASSQDRLNYGYTF.

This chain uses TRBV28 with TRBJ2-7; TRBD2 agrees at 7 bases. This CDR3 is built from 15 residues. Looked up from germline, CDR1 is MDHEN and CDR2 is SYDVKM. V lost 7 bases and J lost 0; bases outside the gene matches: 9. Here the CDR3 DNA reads TGTGCCAGCACGGGAACTAGCGAGAGCTCCTACGAGCAGTACTTC. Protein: CASTGTSESSYEQYF.

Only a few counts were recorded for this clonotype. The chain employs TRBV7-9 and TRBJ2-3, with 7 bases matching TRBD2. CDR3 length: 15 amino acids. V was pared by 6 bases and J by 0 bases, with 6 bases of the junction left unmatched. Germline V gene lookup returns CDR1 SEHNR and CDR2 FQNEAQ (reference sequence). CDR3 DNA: TGTGCCAGCAGTACCCTGGGGGGGAGCACAGATACGCAGTATTTT. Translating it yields CASSTLGGSTDTQYF.

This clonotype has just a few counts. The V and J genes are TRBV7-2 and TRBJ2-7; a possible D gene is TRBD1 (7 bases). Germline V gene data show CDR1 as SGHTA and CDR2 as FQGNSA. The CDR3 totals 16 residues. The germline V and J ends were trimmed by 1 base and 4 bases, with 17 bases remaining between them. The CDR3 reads CASSLGGDRRGYEQYF. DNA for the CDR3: TGTGCCAGCAGCTTAGGGGGGGACAGAAGGGGATACGAGCAGTACTTC. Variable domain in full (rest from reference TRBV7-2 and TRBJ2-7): GAGVSQSPSNKVTEKGKDVELRCDPISGHTALYWYRQSLGQGLEFLIYFQGNSAPDKSGLPSDRFSAERTGGSVSTLTIQRTQQEDSAVYLCASSLGGDRRGYEQYFGPGTRLTVT.

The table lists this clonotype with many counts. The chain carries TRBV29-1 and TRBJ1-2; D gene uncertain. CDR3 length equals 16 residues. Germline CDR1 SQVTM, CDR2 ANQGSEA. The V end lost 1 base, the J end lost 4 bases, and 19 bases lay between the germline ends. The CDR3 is CSVEGLGGDGPYGYTF. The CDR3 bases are TGCAGCGTTGAAGGCCTCGGTGGGGATGGCCCCTATGGCTACACCTTC.

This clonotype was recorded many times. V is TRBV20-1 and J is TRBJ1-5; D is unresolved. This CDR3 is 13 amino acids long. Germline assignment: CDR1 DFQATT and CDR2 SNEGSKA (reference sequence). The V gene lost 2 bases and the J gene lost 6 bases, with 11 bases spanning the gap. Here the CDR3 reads CSARTTDGQPQHF. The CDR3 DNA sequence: TGCAGTGCTAGAACCACAGATGGTCAGCCCCAGCATTTT.

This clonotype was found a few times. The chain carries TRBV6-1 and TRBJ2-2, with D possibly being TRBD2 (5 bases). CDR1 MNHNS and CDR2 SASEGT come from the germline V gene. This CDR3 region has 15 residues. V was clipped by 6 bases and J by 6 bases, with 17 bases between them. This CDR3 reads CASRGDPGLAGELFF. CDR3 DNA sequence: TGTGCCAGCAGGGGAGACCCCGGGCTGGCCGGGGAGCTGTTTTTT.

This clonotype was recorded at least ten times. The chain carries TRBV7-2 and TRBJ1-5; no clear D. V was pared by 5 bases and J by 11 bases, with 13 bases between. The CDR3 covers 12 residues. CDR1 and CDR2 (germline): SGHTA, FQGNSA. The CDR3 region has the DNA TGTGCCAGCAGCCCAGAAGGGAGGGCCCAGCATTTT. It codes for CASSPEGRAQHF.